This T cell receptor (beta chain) was sequenced during a study of T cell responses to AZD1222 COVID-19 vaccine (dated by TCRdb to the early 2020s). With respect to the entire study: A total of just over 230 trial participants underwent TCR sequencing, of whom under 220 had received two doses of AZD1222 and some 26 had received two doses of the MenACWY control vaccine. Trial participants were enrolled by age into 18-55, 56-69 and 70-plus year subgroups, with approximately 150, 28 and 58 TCR-sequenced participants respectively.

The CDR3 regions of human TCRbeta chains were subjected to immunosequencing. The source study handled its data this way. TCRs in the repertoires were compared against a reference library of SARS-CoV-2-specific TCRs that had been generated with the MIRA antigen-specificity platform. Breadth was defined as the fraction of unique TCRs that were SARS-CoV-2-associated. Depth was defined as the fraction of total T cells that were SARS-CoV-2-associated. Using the MIRA data, every spike-specific TCR was mapped to the spike region that the TCR reacted to and assigned to either a CD4 or a CD8 class. Log10-transformed breadth and depth values were compared by one-way ANOVA with Sidak's multiple comparisons tests. TCRdb's version of the immuneACCESS table is confined to in-frame rearrangements and falls short of the full clone set. An unresolved V gene accounts for under half of the shortfall where checked; the remainder is of unknown origin. V and J calls and clone size are given by that table; D and trimming were obtained from the DNA. The sample data list 100,000 to 150,000 clones, and roughly 92% of these were observed just once. The ten largest clones take up 1% to 1.3% of the sample.

The intended sense of this specimen's time point label: about 28 days (+/-7) after the second vaccine dose. AZD1222 recipients whose second dose came at about 4 weeks and those whose second dose came at about 12 weeks were combined into one group, since spike-specific TCR depth and breadth did not differ between the two schedules. Samples from vaccinated people were obtained from the UK trials COV001 and COV002, which included a single-blind randomized controlled phase 2/3 trial of AZD1222 (ChAdOx1 nCoV-19) in healthy adults. For TCRbeta chain sequencing, PBMC samples from trial participants were taken at day 0 and at day 28 after the second dose. The CDR3 sequence holds 15 residues, the cysteine and phenylalanine included. The DNA shown is the 45-base CDR3, in frame from base 1. The germline V gene encodes CDR1 LGHDT and CDR2 YNNKEL (reference sequence). V loses 4 bases at its end and J loses 7 bases; junction bases beyond the gene matches: 7.

With regard to this clone: Its specific antigen is unknown. Per-nucleotide qualities are absent, and no much larger clonotype sits a single base away.

Broad study findings and their caveats: After two AZD1222 doses, both the breadth and the depth of spike-specific TCRs were significantly higher than at day 0 and than in MenACWY recipients. In the small 56-69-year group, the increase in depth fell short of significance, most likely because of low power. Vaccine-associated CD4 TCRs spanned the whole spike protein, with dominant responses in regions 160-218 and 743-854. Because no day 14 peak-response samples were available, the repertoires could be characterized only after the peak T cell response. Only six AZD1222 recipients were SARS-CoV-2 seropositive at baseline, limiting conclusions about previously exposed vaccinees. Participants were mostly white British, with more females than males. The authors suggested clonal diversity may have been underestimated. Reportedly, almost half of the unique spike-specific TCRs recognized epitopes lying outside the regions that are mutated in the B.1.351 and B.1.1.7 variants.

The chain links TRBV3-1 (or the pseudogene TRBV3-2) with TRBJ2-2; TRBD1 lines up with 9 middle nucleotides. The sequence derives from an adult who received the AZD1222 COVID-19 vaccine. Sequenced here: peripheral blood, sampled 28 days after the second AZD1222 dose. The CDR3 loop reads CASSRSQGANGELFF. The DNA sequence reads TGTGCCAGCAGCCGATCACAGGGGGCGAACGGGGAGCTGTTTTTT.